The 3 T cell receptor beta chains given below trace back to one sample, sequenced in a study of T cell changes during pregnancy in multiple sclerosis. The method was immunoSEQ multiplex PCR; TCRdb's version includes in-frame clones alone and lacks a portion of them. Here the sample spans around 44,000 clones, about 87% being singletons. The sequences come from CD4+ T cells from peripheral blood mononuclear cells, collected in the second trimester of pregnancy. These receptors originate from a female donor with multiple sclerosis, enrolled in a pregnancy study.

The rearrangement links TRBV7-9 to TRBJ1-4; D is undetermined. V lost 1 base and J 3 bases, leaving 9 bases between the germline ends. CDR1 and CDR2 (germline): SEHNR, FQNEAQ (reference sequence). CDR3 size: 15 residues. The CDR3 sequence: CASSLGHLANEKLFF. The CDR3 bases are TGTGCCAGCAGCTTAGGACACCTCGCTAATGAAAAACTGTTTTTT.

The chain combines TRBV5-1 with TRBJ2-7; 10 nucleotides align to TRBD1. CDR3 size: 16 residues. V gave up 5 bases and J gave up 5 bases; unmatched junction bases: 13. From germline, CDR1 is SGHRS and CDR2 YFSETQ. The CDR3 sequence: CASRRGVGQGTDEQYF. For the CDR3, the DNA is TGCGCCAGCAGGCGGGGGGTGGGACAGGGGACAGACGAGCAGTACTTC.

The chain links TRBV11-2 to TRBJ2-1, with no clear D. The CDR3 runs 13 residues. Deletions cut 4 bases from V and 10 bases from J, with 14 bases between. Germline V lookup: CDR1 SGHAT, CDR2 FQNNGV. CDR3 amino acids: CASSSLPTSEQFF. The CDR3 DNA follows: TGTGCCAGCAGCTCCCTCCCGACATCGGAGCAGTTCTTC. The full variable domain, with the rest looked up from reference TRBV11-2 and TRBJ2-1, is EAGVAQSPRYKIIEKRQSVAFWCNPISGHATLYWYQQILGQGPKLLIQFQNNGVVDDSQLPKDRFSAERLKGVDSTLKIQPAKLEDSAVYLCASSSLPTSEQFFGPGTRLTVL.